The rows below give T cell receptor beta chains drawn from one sample of a study of blood T cell repertoires in COVID-19. The method was immunoSEQ multiplex PCR; TCRdb's version includes in-frame clones alone and lacks a portion of them. The table has over 85,000 clones, 75% to 85% seen once. The sequenced sample was peripheral blood. These receptors came from a man aged 65-85 years with acute or convalescent COVID-19. The CDR3 runs from the conserved cysteine through the conserved F or W. The order of the fields is D gene, J gene, clone size, V gene, CDR3 protein, CDR3 DNA. The D gene is left open where the match is weak. Only part of the rows carry a size: once, few, many, or a class if the clone is expanded.

d_gene: -; j_gene: TRBJ1-4; abundance: -; v_gene: TRBV9; CDR3aa: CASSTSGQTSEKLFF; CDR3nt: TGTGCCAGCAGCACTTCCGGACAGACTTCGGAAAAACTGTTTTTT
d_gene: -; j_gene: TRBJ2-7; abundance: once; v_gene: TRBV13; CDR3aa: CASSPLRAGGNEQYF; CDR3nt: TGTGCCAGCAGCCCACTCCGGGCTGGAGGGAACGAGCAGTACTTC
d_gene: TRBD1; j_gene: TRBJ2-5; abundance: many; v_gene: TRBV29-1; CDR3aa: CSVRPDRGGGQTQYF; CDR3nt: TGCAGCGTCCGGCCCGACAGGGGAGGAGGGCAGACCCAGTACTTC
d_gene: -; j_gene: TRBJ2-5; abundance: -; v_gene: TRBV7-2; CDR3aa: CASSLARQETQYF; CDR3nt: TGTGCCAGCAGCTTAGCTAGACAAGAGACCCAGTACTTC
d_gene: -; j_gene: TRBJ2-7; abundance: -; v_gene: TRBV12-3/TRBV12-4; CDR3aa: CASTRTETYEQYF; CDR3nt: TGTGCCAGCACCCGGACAGAGACCTACGAGCAGTACTTC
d_gene: TRBD2; j_gene: TRBJ2-7; abundance: few; v_gene: TRBV19; CDR3aa: CASSYSGGLPEQYF; CDR3nt: TGTGCCAGTAGCTATAGCGGGGGGCTACCCGAGCAGTACTTC
d_gene: -; j_gene: TRBJ2-3; abundance: -; v_gene: TRBV7-8; CDR3aa: CASSFSGTPDTQYF; CDR3nt: TGTGCCAGCAGCTTCAGCGGGACACCAGATACGCAGTATTTT
d_gene: -; j_gene: TRBJ1-5; abundance: -; v_gene: TRBV12-3/TRBV12-4; CDR3aa: CASSFSADQPQHF; CDR3nt: TGTGCCAGCAGTTTCTCTGCGGATCAGCCCCAGCATTTT
d_gene: -; j_gene: TRBJ2-7; abundance: -; v_gene: TRBV4-2; CDR3aa: CASSQGGQSYEQYF; CDR3nt: TGTGCCAGCAGCCAAGGAGGACAGAGCTACGAGCAGTACTTC
d_gene: -; j_gene: TRBJ1-5; abundance: -; v_gene: TRBV30; CDR3aa: CAWSIDRNQPQHF; CDR3nt: TGTGCCTGGAGTATCGACAGAAATCAGCCCCAGCATTTT
d_gene: -; j_gene: TRBJ2-3; abundance: -; v_gene: TRBV4-1; CDR3aa: CASSPPGSADTQYF; CDR3nt: TGCGCCAGCAGCCCCCCGGGTAGCGCAGATACGCAGTATTTT
d_gene: TRBD1; j_gene: TRBJ1-6; abundance: -; v_gene: TRBV19; CDR3aa: CASSIEDRGGSPLHF; CDR3nt: TGTGCCAGTAGTATAGAGGACAGGGGTGGTTCACCCCTCCACTTT
d_gene: -; j_gene: TRBJ2-7; abundance: few; v_gene: TRBV6-5; CDR3aa: CASSYSPSSYEQYF; CDR3nt: TGTGCCAGCAGTTACTCGCCGAGCTCCTACGAGCAGTACTTC
d_gene: -; j_gene: TRBJ1-2; abundance: -; v_gene: TRBV2; CDR3aa: CASSPYIYGYTF; CDR3nt: TGTGCCAGCAGCCCTTACATCTATGGCTACACCTTC
d_gene: TRBD2; j_gene: TRBJ2-7; abundance: once; v_gene: TRBV24-1; CDR3aa: CATSAWTSGGYEQYF; CDR3nt: TGTGCCACCAGTGCGTGGACTAGCGGAGGCTACGAGCAGTACTTC
d_gene: -; j_gene: TRBJ2-5; abundance: -; v_gene: TRBV28; CDR3aa: CASIPGRGETQYF; CDR3nt: TGTGCCAGCATCCCTGGCAGGGGTGAGACCCAGTACTTC
d_gene: TRBD1; j_gene: TRBJ2-3; abundance: -; v_gene: TRBV29-1; CDR3aa: CSVGSGARGSTDTQYF; CDR3nt: TGCAGCGTTGGGAGTGGGGCCAGGGGGAGCACAGATACGCAGTATTTT
d_gene: -; j_gene: TRBJ2-2; abundance: few; v_gene: TRBV6-5; CDR3aa: CASGHPGSPGELFF; CDR3nt: TGTGCCAGCGGTCACCCGGGATCTCCCGGGGAGCTGTTTTTT
d_gene: TRBD2; j_gene: TRBJ2-1; abundance: -; v_gene: TRBV28; CDR3aa: CASSSFSGIRGDEQFF; CDR3nt: TGTGCCAGCAGTTCTTTTAGCGGGATACGAGGCGATGAGCAGTTCTTC
d_gene: -; j_gene: TRBJ1-5; abundance: -; v_gene: TRBV4-3; CDR3aa: CASSQGPGQPQHF; CDR3nt: TGCGCCAGCAGCCAGGGTCCAGGCCAGCCCCAGCATTTT
d_gene: TRBD2; j_gene: TRBJ2-1; abundance: -; v_gene: TRBV23-1; CDR3aa: CAASSHPLAASYNEQFF; CDR3nt: TGCGCCGCCAGCAGTCACCCTCTAGCGGCCTCCTACAATGAGCAGTTCTTC
d_gene: TRBD1; j_gene: TRBJ2-1; abundance: -; v_gene: TRBV5-1; CDR3aa: CASSLEGVGQGYNEQFF; CDR3nt: TGCGCCAGCAGCTTGGAGGGTGTAGGACAGGGCTACAATGAGCAGTTCTTC
d_gene: -; j_gene: TRBJ2-6; abundance: -; v_gene: TRBV5-1; CDR3aa: CASSSGVSSGANVLTF; CDR3nt: TGCGCCAGCAGCTCCGGGGTATCTTCAGGGGCCAACGTCCTGACTTTC
d_gene: TRBD1; j_gene: TRBJ2-5; abundance: -; v_gene: TRBV10-3; CDR3aa: CAISDSTGGRETQYF; CDR3nt: TGTGCCATCAGTGATTCGACAGGGGGTCGGGAGACCCAGTACTTC
d_gene: -; j_gene: TRBJ2-3; abundance: -; v_gene: TRBV15; CDR3aa: CATSRDQGELDTQYF; CDR3nt: TGTGCCACCAGCAGAGATCAGGGCGAGCTAGATACGCAGTATTTT
d_gene: -; j_gene: TRBJ2-7; abundance: many; v_gene: TRBV19; CDR3aa: CASSIGQGNEQYF; CDR3nt: TGTGCCAGTAGTATAGGGCAGGGCAACGAGCAGTACTTC
d_gene: TRBD1; j_gene: TRBJ2-3; abundance: -; v_gene: TRBV24-1; CDR3aa: CATRGQGASDTQYF; CDR3nt: TGTGCCACCAGGGGACAGGGGGCTTCAGATACGCAGTATTTT
d_gene: -; j_gene: TRBJ2-1; abundance: -; v_gene: TRBV19; CDR3aa: CASSIGQGPYNEQFF; CDR3nt: TGTGCCAGTAGTATAGGTCAGGGCCCATACAATGAGCAGTTCTTC
d_gene: -; j_gene: TRBJ1-6; abundance: -; v_gene: TRBV7-2; CDR3aa: CASSQPGPGTLHF; CDR3nt: TGTGCCAGCAGCCAACCCGGTCCAGGAACCCTCCACTTT
d_gene: -; j_gene: TRBJ2-1; abundance: -; v_gene: TRBV5-1; CDR3aa: CASSRMSSYNEQFF; CDR3nt: TGCGCCAGCAGTCGAATGAGCTCCTACAATGAGCAGTTCTTC
d_gene: -; j_gene: TRBJ2-7; abundance: -; v_gene: TRBV5-6; CDR3aa: CASSSRPGHNSYEQYF; CDR3nt: TGTGCCAGCAGCTCCCGACCGGGACACAACTCCTACGAGCAGTACTTC
d_gene: TRBD1; j_gene: TRBJ2-7; abundance: -; v_gene: TRBV5-4; CDR3aa: CASSLVGTGEDSALNEQYF; CDR3nt: TGTGCCAGCAGCTTGGTAGGGACAGGGGAGGACAGCGCCCTCAACGAGCAGTACTTC
d_gene: TRBD2; j_gene: TRBJ2-7; abundance: many; v_gene: TRBV18; CDR3aa: CASSPKVIAGDEQYF; CDR3nt: TGTGCCAGCTCACCAAAGGTAATAGCGGGAGACGAGCAGTACTTC
d_gene: TRBD1; j_gene: TRBJ2-5; abundance: -; v_gene: TRBV7-9; CDR3aa: CASSRGTGRETQYF; CDR3nt: TGTGCCAGCAGCAGAGGGACAGGGAGGGAGACCCAGTACTTC
d_gene: TRBD1; j_gene: TRBJ1-3; abundance: -; v_gene: TRBV28; CDR3aa: CASSSPDRGPGNTIYF; CDR3nt: TGTGCCAGCAGTTCACCGGACAGGGGGCCTGGAAACACCATATATTTT
d_gene: -; j_gene: TRBJ2-2; abundance: -; v_gene: TRBV24-1; CDR3aa: CATSDYTGPGELFF; CDR3nt: TGTGCCACCAGTGATTATACAGGGCCCGGGGAGCTGTTTTTT
d_gene: -; j_gene: TRBJ2-7; abundance: -; v_gene: TRBV2; CDR3aa: CASSARTEGVQYF; CDR3nt: TGTGCCAGCAGTGCCAGGACTGAGGGGGTCCAGTACTTC
d_gene: TRBD1; j_gene: TRBJ1-1; abundance: -; v_gene: TRBV6-5; CDR3aa: CASTRDRNTEAFF; CDR3nt: TGTGCCAGCACCCGGGACAGAAACACTGAAGCTTTCTTT
d_gene: TRBD1; j_gene: TRBJ2-7; abundance: -; v_gene: TRBV6-5; CDR3aa: CASGQGLTYEQYF; CDR3nt: TGTGCCAGCGGACAGGGTTTAACCTACGAGCAGTACTTC
d_gene: TRBD2; j_gene: TRBJ2-3; abundance: -; v_gene: TRBV20-1; CDR3aa: CSATPGGSQYF; CDR3nt: TGCAGTGCTACTCCCGGGGGGTCGCAGTATTTT
d_gene: TRBD1; j_gene: TRBJ1-6; abundance: -; v_gene: TRBV28; CDR3aa: CASTKGARNSPLHF; CDR3nt: TGTGCCAGCACCAAGGGGGCACGAAATTCACCCCTCCACTTT
d_gene: -; j_gene: TRBJ2-3; abundance: -; v_gene: TRBV7-6; CDR3aa: CASSLGTGITTDTQYF; CDR3nt: TGTGCCAGCAGCTTAGGAACAGGGATAACTACAGATACGCAGTATTTT
d_gene: TRBD1; j_gene: TRBJ1-1; abundance: few; v_gene: TRBV7-8; CDR3aa: CASRASTGGTGAFF; CDR3nt: TGTGCCAGCAGAGCCTCTACAGGGGGCACCGGAGCTTTCTTT
d_gene: -; j_gene: TRBJ1-5; abundance: -; v_gene: TRBV7-2; CDR3aa: CASSPEGRQANQPQHF; CDR3nt: TGTGCCAGCAGCCCTGAGGGTAGACAGGCAAATCAGCCCCAGCATTTT
d_gene: -; j_gene: TRBJ2-2; abundance: -; v_gene: TRBV27; CDR3aa: CASSLRQRQNTGELFF; CDR3nt: TGTGCCAGCAGTTTGCGGCAGCGGCAAAACACCGGGGAGCTGTTTTTT
d_gene: -; j_gene: TRBJ1-1; abundance: -; v_gene: TRBV29-1; CDR3aa: CSAVRQANTEAFF; CDR3nt: TGCAGCGCTGTTAGACAGGCCAACACTGAAGCTTTCTTT
d_gene: -; j_gene: TRBJ2-5; abundance: -; v_gene: TRBV9; CDR3aa: CASSVGGKETQYF; CDR3nt: TGTGCCAGCAGCGTAGGAGGAAAAGAGACCCAGTACTTC
d_gene: TRBD1; j_gene: TRBJ2-7; abundance: -; v_gene: TRBV4-1; CDR3aa: CASSQVGDRGHEQYF; CDR3nt: TGCGCCAGCAGCCAAGTGGGGGACAGGGGACACGAGCAGTACTTC
d_gene: -; j_gene: TRBJ2-3; abundance: -; v_gene: TRBV7-3; CDR3aa: CASSNTGGADTQYF; CDR3nt: TGTGCCAGCAGTAACACAGGAGGGGCAGATACGCAGTATTTT
d_gene: TRBD2; j_gene: TRBJ2-7; abundance: -; v_gene: TRBV5-8; CDR3aa: CASSLAGTSGFYEQYF; CDR3nt: TGTGCCAGCAGCTTGGCCGGGACTAGCGGGTTCTACGAGCAGTACTTC
d_gene: TRBD2; j_gene: TRBJ2-2; abundance: -; v_gene: TRBV30; CDR3aa: CAWNRLAGAAGELFF; CDR3nt: TGTGCCTGGAATCGGCTAGCGGGAGCCGCCGGGGAGCTGTTTTTT
d_gene: -; j_gene: TRBJ2-1; abundance: many; v_gene: TRBV18; CDR3aa: CASSPGEAEQFF; CDR3nt: TGTGCCAGCTCACCAGGAGAAGCTGAGCAGTTCTTC
d_gene: TRBD1; j_gene: TRBJ1-1; abundance: -; v_gene: TRBV7-3; CDR3aa: CASSPGQGRAFF; CDR3nt: TGTGCCAGCAGCCCCGGACAGGGTAGAGCTTTCTTT